Listed below are T cell receptor beta chains from one sample, sequenced in a study of blood T cell repertoires in COVID-19. Libraries were prepared by immunoSEQ multiplex PCR; TCRdb keeps only in-frame clonotypes and omits some of them. The sample contains fewer than 300,000 clones, over 75% of which appear only once. The sequenced sample consisted of peripheral blood. The receptors were gathered from a human donor in a cohort sampled during active COVID-19. The CDR3 runs from the conserved cysteine through the conserved F or W. Each record gives: V gene, clone size, D gene, J gene, CDR3 protein, CDR3 DNA. A D gene is named only where the DNA matches it firmly. Rows may omit the clone size; those that give it use once, few, many or a size class.

v_gene: TRBV6-1
abundance: .
d_gene: TRBD2
j_gene: TRBJ2-1
CDR3aa: CASSELAGAYNEQFF
CDR3nt: TGTGCCAGCAGTGAATTAGCGGGAGCATACAATGAGCAGTTCTTC

v_gene: TRBV6-2/TRBV6-3
abundance: .
d_gene: TRBD2
j_gene: TRBJ2-1
CDR3aa: CASGYWTSGRGQYNEQFF
CDR3nt: TGTGCCAGCGGATACTGGACTAGCGGGAGGGGCCAATACAATGAGCAGTTCTTC

v_gene: TRBV5-6
abundance: .
d_gene: .
j_gene: TRBJ2-1
CDR3aa: CASTSGLHNEQFF
CDR3nt: TGTGCCAGCACCTCGGGACTTCACAATGAGCAGTTCTTC

v_gene: TRBV3-1/TRBV3-2
abundance: few
d_gene: .
j_gene: TRBJ2-3
CDR3aa: CASSHSSRNTQYF
CDR3nt: TGTGCCAGCAGCCATAGCTCCCGGAATACGCAGTATTTT

v_gene: TRBV12-2
abundance: .
d_gene: .
j_gene: TRBJ2-5
CDR3aa: CASPRFGTQYF
CDR3nt: TGTGCAAGTCCTAGATTCGGGACCCAGTACTTC

v_gene: TRBV2
abundance: .
d_gene: TRBD1
j_gene: TRBJ1-2
CDR3aa: CASSESDRVGGYTF
CDR3nt: TGTGCCAGCAGTGAATCGGACAGGGTGGGCGGCTACACCTTC

v_gene: TRBV4-1
abundance: .
d_gene: TRBD2
j_gene: TRBJ2-3
CDR3aa: CASSQDRLGRGVDTQYF
CDR3nt: TGCGCCAGCAGCCAAGATCGACTCGGGCGGGGGGTGGATACGCAGTATTTT

v_gene: TRBV9
abundance: .
d_gene: TRBD1
j_gene: TRBJ2-3
CDR3aa: CASSGGQGADTQYF
CDR3nt: TGTGCCAGCAGCGGGGGGCAGGGGGCAGATACGCAGTATTTT

v_gene: TRBV2
abundance: .
d_gene: .
j_gene: TRBJ1-1
CDR3aa: CASRNQVTNTEAFF
CDR3nt: TGTGCCAGCAGAAATCAGGTTACGAACACTGAAGCTTTCTTT

v_gene: TRBV6-6
abundance: .
d_gene: TRBD2
j_gene: TRBJ2-7
CDR3aa: CASSPRRLAGSFHEQYF
CDR3nt: TGTGCCAGCAGTCCTAGGAGGCTAGCGGGAAGTTTCCACGAGCAGTACTTC

v_gene: TRBV2
abundance: many
d_gene: .
j_gene: TRBJ1-1
CDR3aa: CASSVAYEAFF
CDR3nt: TGTGCCAGCAGTGTTGCGTACGAAGCTTTCTTT

v_gene: TRBV7-9
abundance: .
d_gene: .
j_gene: TRBJ2-7
CDR3aa: CASSLAVYEQYF
CDR3nt: TGTGCCAGCAGCCTGGCGGTTTACGAGCAGTACTTC

v_gene: TRBV2
abundance: .
d_gene: TRBD1
j_gene: TRBJ2-3
CDR3aa: CASSPTGVATDTQYF
CDR3nt: TGTGCCAGCAGTCCTACAGGGGTGGCAACAGATACGCAGTATTTT

v_gene: TRBV5-1
abundance: .
d_gene: .
j_gene: TRBJ2-5
CDR3aa: CASSVGTPQETQYF
CDR3nt: TGCGCCAGCAGCGTCGGGACACCACAAGAGACCCAGTACTTC

v_gene: TRBV5-1
abundance: .
d_gene: .
j_gene: TRBJ2-2
CDR3aa: CASSVNLLNTGELFF
CDR3nt: TGCGCCAGCAGCGTTAATCTCCTCAACACCGGGGAGCTGTTTTTT

v_gene: TRBV2
abundance: once
d_gene: .
j_gene: TRBJ1-2
CDR3aa: CASNRVSDYGYTF
CDR3nt: TGTGCCAGCAACAGGGTCAGCGACTATGGCTACACCTTC

v_gene: TRBV9
abundance: .
d_gene: .
j_gene: TRBJ1-1
CDR3aa: CASTLGVMGGTEAFF
CDR3nt: TGTGCCAGCACCCTAGGGGTTATGGGGGGCACTGAAGCTTTCTTT

v_gene: TRBV19
abundance: .
d_gene: .
j_gene: TRBJ1-2
CDR3aa: CASSSETAFSYTF
CDR3nt: TGTGCCAGTAGCTCCGAGACAGCCTTTAGCTACACCTTC

v_gene: TRBV28
abundance: .
d_gene: .
j_gene: TRBJ1-4
CDR3aa: CASSSPGLNEKLFF
CDR3nt: TGTGCCAGCAGTTCCCCTGGGCTGAATGAAAAACTGTTTTTT

v_gene: TRBV19
abundance: .
d_gene: .
j_gene: TRBJ2-1
CDR3aa: CASGQWNEQFF
CDR3nt: TGTGCCAGTGGGCAGTGGAATGAGCAGTTCTTC

v_gene: TRBV28
abundance: .
d_gene: TRBD1
j_gene: TRBJ2-1
CDR3aa: CASSLFGQGANEQFF
CDR3nt: TGTGCCAGCAGTTTATTTGGACAGGGGGCAAATGAGCAGTTCTTC

v_gene: TRBV6-1
abundance: .
d_gene: .
j_gene: TRBJ2-5
CDR3aa: CASSEASGVTQYF
CDR3nt: TGTGCCAGCAGTGAAGCGTCCGGGGTGACCCAGTACTTC

v_gene: TRBV6-5
abundance: .
d_gene: .
j_gene: TRBJ2-7
CDR3aa: CASSPRTLSYEQYF
CDR3nt: TGTGCCAGCAGTCCCCGGACTCTCTCCTACGAGCAGTACTTC

v_gene: TRBV7-9
abundance: .
d_gene: .
j_gene: TRBJ1-4
CDR3aa: CASAPGGGEKLFF
CDR3nt: TGTGCCAGCGCGCCCGGCGGTGGGGAAAAACTGTTTTTT

v_gene: TRBV6-1
abundance: .
d_gene: TRBD2
j_gene: TRBJ2-3
CDR3aa: CASSARTSGGSDTQYF
CDR3nt: TGTGCCAGCAGTGCCAGGACTAGCGGGGGATCAGATACGCAGTATTTT

v_gene: TRBV25-1
abundance: .
d_gene: .
j_gene: TRBJ1-6
CDR3aa: CASGEASGYNSPLHF
CDR3nt: TGTGCCAGTGGGGAGGCCTCGGGTTATAATTCACCCCTCCACTTT

v_gene: TRBV2
abundance: .
d_gene: TRBD2
j_gene: TRBJ2-1
CDR3aa: CASVTSGSSRYNEQFF
CDR3nt: TGTGCCAGCGTAACTAGCGGGAGCTCCCGGTACAATGAGCAGTTCTTC

v_gene: TRBV13
abundance: .
d_gene: .
j_gene: TRBJ1-2
CDR3aa: CASSASSLVGYTF
CDR3nt: TGTGCCAGCAGCGCGAGTTCGTTAGTTGGCTACACCTTC

v_gene: TRBV4-2
abundance: .
d_gene: .
j_gene: TRBJ1-4
CDR3aa: CASSQAARKQDNEKLFF
CDR3nt: TGTGCCAGCAGCCAAGCTGCGAGGAAACAGGATAATGAAAAACTGTTTTTT

v_gene: TRBV5-1
abundance: .
d_gene: TRBD2
j_gene: TRBJ2-2
CDR3aa: CASSWTSGSNTGELFF
CDR3nt: TGCGCCAGCAGCTGGACTAGCGGGTCGAACACCGGGGAGCTGTTTTTT

v_gene: TRBV11-2
abundance: .
d_gene: .
j_gene: TRBJ1-5
CDR3aa: CASSLWQGSQPQHF
CDR3nt: TGTGCCAGCAGCTTATGGCAGGGAAGCCAGCCCCAGCATTTT

v_gene: TRBV6-1
abundance: .
d_gene: .
j_gene: TRBJ2-7
CDR3aa: CASSERGRFRYEQYF
CDR3nt: TGTGCCAGCAGTGAAAGGGGCAGGTTTCGCTACGAGCAGTACTTC

v_gene: TRBV19
abundance: .
d_gene: .
j_gene: TRBJ2-1
CDR3aa: CASSFSDEQFF
CDR3nt: TGTGCCAGTAGTTTTAGTGATGAGCAGTTCTTC

v_gene: TRBV6-2/TRBV6-3
abundance: .
d_gene: .
j_gene: TRBJ1-2
CDR3aa: CASSTTGPYGYTF
CDR3nt: TGTGCCAGCAGCACAACAGGACCTTATGGCTACACCTTC

v_gene: TRBV6-5
abundance: .
d_gene: .
j_gene: TRBJ1-1
CDR3aa: CASRFAGDTEAFF
CDR3nt: TGTGCCAGCAGGTTCGCGGGGGACACTGAAGCTTTCTTT

v_gene: TRBV13
abundance: .
d_gene: .
j_gene: TRBJ2-7
CDR3aa: CASSWGSTGNYEQYF
CDR3nt: TGTGCCAGCAGCTGGGGGTCGACAGGAAACTACGAGCAGTACTTC